This T cell receptor beta chain was recovered during a study of shared clonotypes between healthy human individuals. Study context: A few men and a couple of women, aged 18 to 49, were donors.

In the source study's methods: Owing to the provision of junction-only sequences devoid of quality scores by immunoSEQ, filtering differed. TCRdb's table, derived via immunoSEQ multiplex PCR, lists solely in-frame clones and lacks some. Clone size and the V and J calls come from that table; the DNA yielded D and trimming. The table lists 640,000 or so clones, more than 70% of them singletons. Study-level points and caveats: Rarefaction revealed incomplete sorted-subset sequencing despite large depth.

With 3 bases clipped from V and 1 base from J, the junction kept 7 bases outside the gene matches. Germline CDR1 reads SNHLY; CDR2 reads FYNNEI. This CDR3 has 16 amino acids. This clone occurred a few times. Its matching antigen is unknown. This receptor was obtained from a woman aged 30 to 39 in good health. This sequence joins TRBV2 and TRBJ2-5; the match to TRBD2 covers 8 bases. Specimen: memory CD4+ T cells sorted from blood. The sample's subset: CD45RA-negative fraction. CDR3 sequence (DNA): TGTGCCAGCAGTGATCACAGCGGGAGAGCCCAAGAGACCCAGTACTTC. Its translation is CASSDHSGRAQETQYF.